This TCR beta chain was identified in a study of blood T cell repertoires in COVID-19. The CDR3 has 15 amino acids. The germline gives CDR1 SGDLS, CDR2 YYNGEE. J gave up 2 bases and V 4 bases, and 1 base lay outside the gene matches. Profiling relied on immunoSEQ multiplex PCR, and the TCRdb table lists in-frame clones only, not all of them. This repertoire shows around 81,000 clones, about 86% found once; its top ten account for approximately 4.4%. The rearrangement links TRBV9 to TRBJ2-6, with 9 bases that match TRBD1. The origin of this receptor is a woman aged 80 or older with acute or convalescent COVID-19. The sequenced sample was peripheral blood. This CDR3 reads CASSRQGAGANVLTF. CDR3 bases: TGTGCCAGCAGCAGACAGGGGGCTGGGGCCAACGTCCTGACTTTC.